One and the same sample provided the 27 T cell receptor beta chains below, sequenced in a study of memory CD4+ T cells and cytomegalovirus serostatus. Single viable CD3+CD4+CD8-CD45RO+ cells were sorted as the memory CD4+ T cells. Method: immunoSEQ multiplex PCR; TCRdb's copy keeps in-frame clones and lacks some. The sample records 45,000 to 60,000 clones, roughly 80% being singletons. Input material: memory CD4+ T cells from blood. These receptors came from an adult in good health and CMV-seronegative.

This clone appeared a few times. V is TRBV30 and J is TRBJ1-1; 7 nucleotides agree with TRBD1. Germline CDR1 reads GTSNPN; CDR2 reads SVGIG (reference sequence). The CDR3 is 15 residues long. With V trimmed by 3 bases and J by 4 bases, 11 bases remained unmatched. The CDR3 DNA follows: TGTGCCTGGAGACCTACAGGGGAGGGGAGCACTGAAGCTTTCTTT. It yields the protein CAWRPTGEGSTEAFF.

The rearrangement links TRBV27 to TRBJ2-1; D is ambiguous. Germline V gene lookup returns CDR1 MNHEY and CDR2 SMNVEV (reference sequence). This CDR3 has 16 residues. Trimming pared 4 bases from V and 5 bases from J, leaving 18 bases between. CDR3 residues: CASSSPGLPRDNEQFF. CDR3 DNA: TGTGCCAGCAGTTCTCCCGGTCTCCCAAGAGACAATGAGCAGTTCTTC.

This clone was observed once. The chain employs TRBV27 and TRBJ2-2, with D hard to call. The CDR3 sequence is 17 residues long. With 2 bases removed from V and 3 bases from J, the gap between germline ends came to 16 bases. CDR1 and CDR2 from the germline V gene are MNHEY and SMNVEV (reference sequence). The chain's CDR3 is CASSLEPSTGYTGELFF. CDR3 nucleotides: TGTGCCAGCAGTTTAGAACCATCAACTGGGTACACCGGGGAGCTGTTTTTT.

The chain carries TRBV30 and TRBJ2-7, with no clear D. Per germline, CDR1 GTSNPN and CDR2 SVGIG (reference sequence). This CDR3 region has 12 residues. V was cut by 2 bases and J by 3 bases, with 8 bases left in between. CDR3 DNA: TGTGCCTGGAGTCTTGTGGGCTACGAGCAGTACTTC. Translated, it gives CAWSLVGYEQYF.

The chain links TRBV28 to TRBJ2-7, with D possibly TRBD1 on 6 matching bases. This CDR3 has 15 residues. V was clipped by 7 bases and J by 7 bases, with 23 bases between them. The germline V gene encodes CDR1 MDHEN and CDR2 SYDVKM. CDR3 DNA: TGTGCCAGCACAATCGGGACAACCATTAGAGGGGAGCAGTACTTC. Protein sequence: CASTIGTTIRGEQYF.

This sequence joins TRBV11-2 and TRBJ2-7; tentatively, D is TRBD2 (6 bases). The CDR3 spans 14 residues. Trimming took 3 bases from V and 4 from J, leaving 13 bases between them. Germline-derived CDR1 and CDR2 are SGHAT and FQNNGV. The CDR3 bases are TGTGCCAGCAGCTTTTCCGGGAGCCTGTACGAGCAGTACTTC. Its translation: CASSFSGSLYEQYF. Full variable domain (remainder filled in from reference TRBV11-2 and TRBJ2-7): EAGVAQSPRYKIIEKRQSVAFWCNPISGHATLYWYQQILGQGPKLLIQFQNNGVVDDSQLPKDRFSAERLKGVDSTLKIQPAKLEDSAVYLCASSFSGSLYEQYFGPGTRLTVT.

The rearrangement uses TRBV18 and TRBJ2-7; D unresolved. V lost 5 bases and J 2 bases, leaving 16 bases between the germline ends. Per the germline V gene, CDR1 is KGHSH and CDR2 is LQKENI. CDR3 length: 15 amino acids. The CDR3 reads CASSNPTLRTYEQYF. As DNA, the CDR3 is TGTGCCAGCTCAAACCCAACTTTGAGGACCTACGAGCAGTACTTC.

This chain joins TRBV29-1 and TRBJ1-2; no firm D call. The CDR3 extends over 13 amino acids. The V and J ends lost 0 bases and 3 bases respectively, with 8 bases between them. The germline gives CDR1 SQVTM, CDR2 ANQGSEA. Written as DNA, the CDR3 is TGCAGCGTTGAAGAGCACAGCCACTATGGCTACACCTTC. Amino acid sequence: CSVEEHSHYGYTF.

V gene TRBV7-6 combines with J gene TRBJ2-7, with 8 positions matching TRBD1. Trimming at V came to 6 bases and at J to 1 base, leaving 11 bases not matched to a gene. Germline loops: CDR1 SGHVS, CDR2 FNYEAQ. CDR3 length equals 16 residues. The chain's CDR3 is CASSRIGGTGSYEQYF. The CDR3 bases are TGTGCCAGCAGTCGTATAGGGGGGACAGGATCCTACGAGCAGTACTTC.

The V and J genes are TRBV7-9 and TRBJ2-1; D not certain. Trimming left V 11 bases short and J 7 bases short, with 15 bases between. The CDR3 totals 12 residues. Germline V gene lookup returns CDR1 SEHNR and CDR2 FQNEAQ (reference sequence). The CDR3 is CASQGRRNEQFF. CDR3 nucleotide sequence: TGTGCCTCCCAAGGGCGGAGAAATGAGCAGTTCTTC.

V gene TRBV27 combines with J gene TRBJ2-1, with D perhaps TRBD1 (6 bases). Looked up from germline, CDR1 is MNHEY and CDR2 is SMNVEV (reference sequence). V lost 7 bases and J 7 bases, leaving 17 bases between the germline ends. The CDR3 has 14 residues. In DNA form, the CDR3 reads TGTGCCAGCAAAGGACAGACTTTCCCGAATGAGCAGTTCTTC. Protein sequence: CASKGQTFPNEQFF.

This clone was observed a handful of times. The CDR3 DNA is TGTGCCAGCAGCGGACGGACAGGGCCGGTAAAACAATCTGGGGCCAACGTCCTGACTTTC. It specifies CASSGRTGPVKQSGANVLTF. The chain combines TRBV9 with TRBJ2-6, with 8 nucleotides matching TRBD1. Trimming took 3 bases from V and 1 from J; bases not matched to a gene: 15. The germline V gene encodes CDR1 SGDLS and CDR2 YYNGEE. The CDR3 loop spans 20 amino acids.

V usage is TRBV5-8 and J usage is TRBJ1-5, with 8 nucleotides matching TRBD1. The CDR3 consists of 16 residues. J was trimmed by 1 base and V by 0 bases; bases with no gene match: 3. Germline CDR1 is SGHTS and CDR2 is YDEGEE. CDR3 bases: TGTGCCAGCAGCTTGGCAGGGGGCCGGAGCAATCAGCCCCAGCATTTT. Protein sequence: CASSLAGGRSNQPQHF.

The chain has TRBV7-8 and TRBJ2-1; 15 bases map to TRBD2. The J segment lost 7 bases and the V segment lost 5 bases, leaving 9 bases of the junction unmatched. The CDR3 sequence is 17 residues long. Germline V lookup: CDR1 SGHVS, CDR2 FQNEAQ. CDR3 protein: CASSPRGLAGGKNEQFF. The CDR3 coding sequence is TGTGCCAGCAGCCCCCGAGGACTAGCGGGAGGGAAGAATGAGCAGTTCTTC.

The rearrangement joins TRBV19 to TRBJ1-5, with D perhaps matching TRBD1 (6 bases). The germline V gene has CDR1 LNHDA and CDR2 SQIVND (reference sequence). This CDR3 has 15 amino acids. The V end lost 5 bases, the J end lost 0 bases, and 11 bases lay between the germline ends. The CDR3 loop reads CASSSRTDSNQPQHF. CDR3 bases: TGTGCCAGTAGTTCCCGGACAGATAGCAATCAGCCCCAGCATTTT.

The chain has TRBV2 and TRBJ1-2, with 8 positions matching TRBD1. This CDR3 is 13 amino acids long. Germline V gene sequence: CDR1 SNHLY, CDR2 FYNNEI. V was clipped by 3 bases and J by 4 bases; unmatched bases: 1. The CDR3 DNA follows: TGTGCCAGCAGTGAGGACAGGGCCTATGGCTACACCTTC. It is translated as CASSEDRAYGYTF.

For this clone: The sample contains more than one DNA sequence encoding this CDR3. This sequence joins TRBV6-1 and TRBJ1-1; 12 nucleotides match TRBD1. There are 14 residues in the CDR3. The ends lost 6 bases at V and 4 bases at J; junction bases unmatched: 3. The germline gives CDR1 MNHNS, CDR2 SASEGT. The CDR3 DNA reads TGTGCCAGCAGCGGGGGACAGGGGGCCACTGAAGCTTTCTTT. This translates into CASSGGQGATEAFF.

Written as DNA, the CDR3 is TGTGCCTGGAGTGTTCTTGCAGGCTCCTACAATGAGCAGTTCTTC. This translates into CAWSVLAGSYNEQFF. The chain carries TRBV30 and TRBJ2-1; D not certain. Looked up from germline, CDR1 is GTSNPN and CDR2 is SVGIG (reference sequence). V dropped 0 bases and J dropped 0 bases, with 9 bases sitting between them. This CDR3 region has 15 residues.

This clone has just a few counts. This sequence joins TRBV9 and TRBJ2-1; D call uncertain. Germline CDR1 SGDLS, CDR2 YYNGEE. CDR3 length: 16 amino acids. Deletions cut 0 bases from V and 3 bases from J, with 13 bases between. The CDR3 bases are TGTGCCAGCAGCGTAGCTCGAGACACCGGCTACAATGAGCAGTTCTTC. Translating gives CASSVARDTGYNEQFF.

This clone was seen a few times. This chain connects TRBV27 to TRBJ2-1; 12 bases align to TRBD1. Unmatched junction bases numbered 4, after V lost 1 base and J lost 6 bases. Looked up from germline, CDR1 is MNHEY and CDR2 is SMNVEV (reference sequence). This CDR3 has 16 amino acids. The CDR3 loop is CASSLYWDRGRNEQFF. The CDR3 DNA follows: TGTGCCAGCAGTTTATACTGGGACAGGGGGCGCAATGAGCAGTTCTTC.

V and J are TRBV28 and TRBJ2-1, with 12 nucleotides matching TRBD1. Trimming removed 1 base from V and 13 bases from J; junction bases left unmatched: 11. Germline lookup yields CDR1 MDHEN and CDR2 SYDVKM. This CDR3 contains 16 residues. The CDR3 spells CASSLSGQGASTFQFF. CDR3 DNA: TGTGCCAGCAGTTTATCGGGACAGGGGGCGTCCACCTTCCAGTTCTTC. Together with reference TRBV28 and TRBJ2-1, the CDR3 gives the full variable domain: DVKVTQSSRYLVKRTGEKVFLECVQDMDHENMFWYRQDPGLGLRLIYFSYDVKMKEKGDIPEGYSVSREKKERFSLILESASTNQTSMYLCASSLSGQGASTFQFFGPGTRLTVL.

The chain recombines TRBV9 with TRBJ1-4; no firm D call. V lost 3 bases and J 5 bases, leaving 8 bases between the germline ends. The CDR3 is 13 residues long. The germline CDR1 and CDR2 sequences are SGDLS and YYNGEE. CDR3 bases: TGTGCCAGCAGCGCCCTCCTAAATGAAAAACTGTTTTTT. Translation gives CASSALLNEKLFF.

The genes are TRBV5-8 and TRBJ1-1; D ambiguous. The CDR3 runs to 14 residues. The germline V gene has CDR1 SGHTS and CDR2 YDEGEE. V shed 0 bases and J shed 6 bases, with 12 bases lying between them. The CDR3 DNA follows: TGTGCCAGCAGCTTGGGACGACTCGGTCCTGAAGCTTTCTTT. Translating it yields CASSLGRLGPEAFF.

The chain links TRBV4-1 to TRBJ1-4; possibly TRBD1 for D (6 bases). CDR1 is MGHRA and CDR2 is YSYEKL in the germline V gene. CDR3 length: 16 amino acids. V was cut by 0 bases and J by 9 bases, with 17 bases left in between. The CDR3, as DNA: TGCGCCAGCAGCCAAGATGAATCGGCAGGGGATCAAAAACTGTTTTTT. It translates to CASSQDESAGDQKLFF.

V and J are TRBV2 and TRBJ2-3; TRBD1 aligns across 9 bases. Germline lookup yields CDR1 SNHLY and CDR2 FYNNEI. With V trimmed by 6 bases and J by 5 bases, 12 bases remained unmatched. The CDR3 is 16 amino acids. CDR3 sequence (DNA): TGTGCCAGCAGCTTGGGACAGGGTCAAGAAAAAGATACGCAGTATTTT. This codes for CASSLGQGQEKDTQYF. Looking up the rest from reference TRBV2 and TRBJ2-3 gives the full variable domain: EPEVTQTPSHQVTQMGQEVILRCVPISNHLYFYWYRQILGQKVEFLVSFYNNEISEKSEIFDDQFSVERPDGSNFTLKIRSTKLEDSAMYFCASSLGQGQEKDTQYFGPGTRLTVL.

This sequence joins TRBV7-9 and TRBJ2-1, with 9 bases identical to TRBD2. The CDR3 is made up of 15 amino acids. Germline V gene sequence: CDR1 SEHNR, CDR2 FQNEAQ (reference sequence). Trimming removed 3 bases from V and 4 bases from J; junction bases left unmatched: 4. The CDR3 coding sequence is TGTGCCAGCAGCTTCAGCGGGAGGCTATACAATGAGCAGTTCTTC. It codes for CASSFSGRLYNEQFF.

This sequence joins TRBV5-1 and TRBJ2-4, with 10 bases matching TRBD2. Germline lookup yields CDR1 SGHRS and CDR2 YFSETQ. Trimming took 4 bases from V and 2 from J; bases not matched to a gene: 9. The CDR3 totals 17 residues. The CDR3 is CASSPEGSGRSKNIQYF. The DNA for the CDR3 is TGCGCCAGCAGCCCGGAGGGTAGCGGGAGGTCCAAAAACATTCAGTACTTC. Full variable domain (remainder filled in from reference TRBV5-1 and TRBJ2-4): KAGVTQTPRYLIKTRGQQVTLSCSPISGHRSVSWYQQTPGQGLQFLFEYFSETQRNKGNFPGRFSGRQFSNSRSEMNVSTLELGDSALYLCASSPEGSGRSKNIQYFGAGTRLSVL.